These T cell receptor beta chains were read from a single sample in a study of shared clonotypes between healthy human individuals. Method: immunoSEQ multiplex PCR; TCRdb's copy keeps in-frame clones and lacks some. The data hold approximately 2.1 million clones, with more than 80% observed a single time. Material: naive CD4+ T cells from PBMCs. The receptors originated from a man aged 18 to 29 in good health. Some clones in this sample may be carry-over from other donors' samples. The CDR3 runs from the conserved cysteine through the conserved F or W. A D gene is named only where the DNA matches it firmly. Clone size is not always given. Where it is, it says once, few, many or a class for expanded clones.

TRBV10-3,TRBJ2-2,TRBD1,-,TGTGCCATCAGTGACCGGGACAGGAACACCGGGGAGCTGTTTTTT,CAISDRDRNTGELFF
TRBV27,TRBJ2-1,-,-,TGTGCCAGCAGTTTGGTCGCAGGGGCTCTCAATGAGCAGTTCTTC,CASSLVAGALNEQFF
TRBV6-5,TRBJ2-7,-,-,TGTGCCAGCAGTTCCCCGTACTACGAGCAGTACTTC,CASSSPYYEQYF
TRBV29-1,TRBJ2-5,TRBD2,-,TGCAGCGTTATCCTTCTAGCGGGAGTGAGGGAGACCCAGTACTTC,CSVILLAGVRETQYF
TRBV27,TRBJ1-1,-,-,TGTGCCAGCAGTTTTAACCTCTGGACAGCCACGAACACTGAAGCTTTCTTT,CASSFNLWTATNTEAFF
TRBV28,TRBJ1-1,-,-,TGTGCCAGCACGGACATGAACACTGAAGCTTTCTTT,CASTDMNTEAFF
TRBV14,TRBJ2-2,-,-,TGTGCCAGCAGCCAACTTCTCACCGGGGAGCTGTTTTTT,CASSQLLTGELFF
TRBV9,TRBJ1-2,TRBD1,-,TGTGCCAGCAGCGTGACAGGGGGCGCCGACTATGGCTACACCTTC,CASSVTGGADYGYTF
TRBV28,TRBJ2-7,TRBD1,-,TGTGCCAGCAGGCCGACAGGGTTAACTTACGAGCAGTACTTC,CASRPTGLTYEQYF
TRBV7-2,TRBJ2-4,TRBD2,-,TGTGCCAGCAGCTTAGGGACTAGCGGAAACATTCAGTACTTC,CASSLGTSGNIQYF
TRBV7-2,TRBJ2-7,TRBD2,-,TGTGCCAGCAGCTTATCCTCAGGGACTAGCGGGAACATTCCCTACGAGCAGTACTTC,CASSLSSGTSGNIPYEQYF
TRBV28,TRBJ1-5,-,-,TGTGCCAGCAGTTCTACAGGGTCGAGGAGCAATCAGCCCCAGCATTTT,CASSSTGSRSNQPQHF
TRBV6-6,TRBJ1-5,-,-,TGTGCCAGCGGAGTCCAGCCCCAGCATTTT,CASGVQPQHF
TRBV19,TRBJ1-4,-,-,TGTGCCAGTAGTATTACGGTCCGGGAAAAACTGTTTTTT,CASSITVREKLFF
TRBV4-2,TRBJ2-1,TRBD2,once,TGTGCCAGCAGCCAACCCCCGGGAGGGCCTGACAATGAGCAGTTCTTC,CASSQPPGGPDNEQFF
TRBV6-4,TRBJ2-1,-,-,TGTGCCAGCAGTTTAGCGCGATACAGTGAGCAGTTCTTC,CASSLARYSEQFF
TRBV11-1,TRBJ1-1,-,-,TGTGCCAGCAGTGCTCGAGTCGGGAACACTGAAGCTTTCTTT,CASSARVGNTEAFF
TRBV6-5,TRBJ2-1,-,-,TGTGCCAGCAGTTCCCAGGACAGACCCTACAATGAGCAGTTCTTC,CASSSQDRPYNEQFF
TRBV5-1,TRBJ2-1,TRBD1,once,TGCGCCAGCAGCGAACCGGCCAGGGGGAAAGATGAGCAGTTCTTC,CASSEPARGKDEQFF
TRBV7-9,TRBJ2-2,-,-,TGTGCCAGCGTGGAAGCGAGGACCGGGGAGCTGTTTTTT,CASVEARTGELFF
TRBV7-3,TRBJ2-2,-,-,TGTGCCAGCAGCTTATTAGGGCAGGGGAACACCGGGGAGCTGTTTTTT,CASSLLGQGNTGELFF
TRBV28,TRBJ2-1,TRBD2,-,TGTGCCAGCAGTGGGGGACTAGCGGTATACAATGAGCAGTTCTTC,CASSGGLAVYNEQFF
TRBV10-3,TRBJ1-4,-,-,TGTGCCATCAGTGAGAGTTACAGGAGGAGTGAAAAACTGTTTTTT,CAISESYRRSEKLFF
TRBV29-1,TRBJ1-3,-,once,TGCAGCGTTGAACTGGGAAACACCATATATTTT,CSVELGNTIYF
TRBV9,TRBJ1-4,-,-,TGTGCCAGCAGCGTTAACGGTGGGGGAGAAAAACTGTTTTTT,CASSVNGGGEKLFF
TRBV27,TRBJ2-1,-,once,TGTGCCAGCAGTTTGTGGGGGGCTTACAATGAGCAGTTCTTC,CASSLWGAYNEQFF
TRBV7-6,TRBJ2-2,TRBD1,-,TGTGCCAGCACCCAGGGGGATTCCGGGGAGCTGTTTTTT,CASTQGDSGELFF
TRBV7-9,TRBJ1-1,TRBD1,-,TGTGCCAGCAGCTTATGGGACAGGGACACTGAAGCTTTCTTT,CASSLWDRDTEAFF
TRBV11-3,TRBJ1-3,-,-,TGTGCCAGCAGCTTAGGCCACTCTGGAAACACCATATATTTT,CASSLGHSGNTIYF
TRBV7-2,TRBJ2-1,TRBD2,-,TGTGCCAGCAGCCCGTTAGCGGGAGGGTACAATGAGCAGTTCTTC,CASSPLAGGYNEQFF
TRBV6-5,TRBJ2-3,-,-,TGTGCCAGCAGTAGACTAGTCAGTCTGGATACGCAGTATTTT,CASSRLVSLDTQYF
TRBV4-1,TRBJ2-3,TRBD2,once,TGCGCCAGCAGCCAAGTTTACGGGAGGGTGGATACGCAGTATTTT,CASSQVYGRVDTQYF
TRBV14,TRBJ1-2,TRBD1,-,TGTGCCAGCAGCCAAGATGGTGTCGATATCAGGGGGAACTATGGCTACACCTTC,CASSQDGVDIRGNYGYTF
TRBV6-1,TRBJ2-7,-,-,TGTGCCAGCAGTGGACTGCAGGGGAAGATATACGAGCAGTACTTC,CASSGLQGKIYEQYF
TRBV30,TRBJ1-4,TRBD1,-,TGTGCCTGGGGGACAGGGATCGGTGAAAAACTGTTTTTT,CAWGTGIGEKLFF
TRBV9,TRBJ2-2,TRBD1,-,TGTGCCAGCAGCGTGAGTACAGGGGCAATCGGGGAGCTGTTTTTT,CASSVSTGAIGELFF
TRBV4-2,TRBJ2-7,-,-,TGTGCCAGCAGCCAAGAGAGTCAGGGGTTCTACGAGCAGTACTTC,CASSQESQGFYEQYF
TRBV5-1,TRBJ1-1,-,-,TGCGCCAGCAGCCCCAGCAAGGTAAGGGGAACTGAAGCTTTCTTT,CASSPSKVRGTEAFF
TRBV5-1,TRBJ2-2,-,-,TGCGCCAGCAGCTTGGCCACAGGGCTGGACACCGGGGAGCTGTTTTTT,CASSLATGLDTGELFF
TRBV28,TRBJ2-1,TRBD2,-,TGTGCCAGCGCCGGGACTAGCGGGGGGCTGGGCGAGCAGTTCTTC,CASAGTSGGLGEQFF
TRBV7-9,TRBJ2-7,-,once,TGTGCCAGCAAGGGAGGAGGAGGAGTAGTCTTCGAGCAGTACTTC,CASKGGGGVVFEQYF
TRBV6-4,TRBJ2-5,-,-,TGTGCCAGCGAACTAACCCAGTACTTC,CASELTQYF
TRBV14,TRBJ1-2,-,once,TGTGCCAGCAGCCAAGACGAGCTTTATGGCTACACCTTC,CASSQDELYGYTF
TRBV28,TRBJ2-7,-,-,TGTGCCAGCAGTCTACCTCTTGGGGCCGAGCAGTACTTC,CASSLPLGAEQYF
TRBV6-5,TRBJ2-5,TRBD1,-,TGTGCCAGCAGCCTAAACCGGGACAGACAAGAGACCCAGTACTTC,CASSLNRDRQETQYF
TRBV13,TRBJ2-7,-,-,TGTGCCAGCAGCTTAGGGGTTTGGGACATGGGATACGAGCAGTACTTC,CASSLGVWDMGYEQYF
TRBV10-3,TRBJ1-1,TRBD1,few,TGTGCCATCAGTGAGAGGGGGCAAGTCTCTGAAGCTTTCTTT,CAISERGQVSEAFF
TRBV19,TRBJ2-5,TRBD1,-,TGTGCCAGTAGTATCTCCCCGACCACGTTAACAGGGGAAGAGACCCAGTACTTC,CASSISPTTLTGEETQYF
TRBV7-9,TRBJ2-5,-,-,TGTGCCAGCAGCCTCCTACAAGAGACCCAGTACTTC,CASSLLQETQYF
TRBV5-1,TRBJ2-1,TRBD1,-,TGCGCCAGCAGCCATTCACCGGGACAGCAGCGGTCTGGCAATGAGCAGTTCTTC,CASSHSPGQQRSGNEQFF
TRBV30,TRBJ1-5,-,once,TGTGCCTGGAGCCAAGAGGACAATCAGCCCCAGCATTTT,CAWSQEDNQPQHF
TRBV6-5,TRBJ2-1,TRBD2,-,TGTGCCACTAGACCGGGACTAGCCTACAATGAGCAGTTCTTC,CATRPGLAYNEQFF
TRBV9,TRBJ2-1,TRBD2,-,TGTGCCAGCAGCGTAGGTTTAGCGGGTGCCCCGACTATCAATGAGCAGTTCTTC,CASSVGLAGAPTINEQFF
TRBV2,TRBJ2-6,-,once,TGTGCCAGCACCCCCGGGGGTGCTGGGGCCAACGTCCTGACTTTC,CASTPGGAGANVLTF